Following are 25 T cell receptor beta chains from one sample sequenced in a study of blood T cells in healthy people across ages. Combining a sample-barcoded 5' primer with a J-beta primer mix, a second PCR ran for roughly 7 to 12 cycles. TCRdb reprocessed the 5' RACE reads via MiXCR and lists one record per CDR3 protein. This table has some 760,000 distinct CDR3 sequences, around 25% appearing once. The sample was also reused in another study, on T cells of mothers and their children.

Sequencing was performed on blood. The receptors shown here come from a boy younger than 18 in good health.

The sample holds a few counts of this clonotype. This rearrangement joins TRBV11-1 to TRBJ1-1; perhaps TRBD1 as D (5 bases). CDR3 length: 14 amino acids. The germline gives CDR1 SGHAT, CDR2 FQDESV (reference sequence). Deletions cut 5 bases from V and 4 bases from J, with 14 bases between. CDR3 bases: TGTGCCAGCAGCCTAGGTCGGGGGAGCACTGAAGCTTTCTTT. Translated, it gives CASSLGRGSTEAFF.

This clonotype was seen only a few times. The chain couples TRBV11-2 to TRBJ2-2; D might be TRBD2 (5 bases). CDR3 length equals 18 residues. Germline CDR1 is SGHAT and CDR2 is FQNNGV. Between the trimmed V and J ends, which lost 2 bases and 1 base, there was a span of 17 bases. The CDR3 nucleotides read TGTGCCAGCAGCTTATTTTCATGGAGGCAAAGGAACACCGGGGAGCTGTTTTTT. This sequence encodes CASSLFSWRQRNTGELFF.

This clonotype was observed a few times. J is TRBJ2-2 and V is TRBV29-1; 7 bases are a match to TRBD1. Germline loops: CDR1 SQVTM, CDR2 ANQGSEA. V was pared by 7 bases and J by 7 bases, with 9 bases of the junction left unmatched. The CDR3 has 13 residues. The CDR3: CSGRGRASGELFF. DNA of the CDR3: TGCAGCGGAAGGGGGCGGGCAAGCGGGGAGCTGTTTTTT.

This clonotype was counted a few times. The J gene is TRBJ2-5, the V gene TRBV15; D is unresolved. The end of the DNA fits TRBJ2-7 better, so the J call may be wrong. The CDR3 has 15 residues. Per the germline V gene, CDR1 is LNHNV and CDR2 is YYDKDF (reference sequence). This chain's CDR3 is CATSREEQASYEQYF. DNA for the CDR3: TGTGCCACCAGCAGAGAAGAGCAGGCATCCTACGAGCAGTACTTC.

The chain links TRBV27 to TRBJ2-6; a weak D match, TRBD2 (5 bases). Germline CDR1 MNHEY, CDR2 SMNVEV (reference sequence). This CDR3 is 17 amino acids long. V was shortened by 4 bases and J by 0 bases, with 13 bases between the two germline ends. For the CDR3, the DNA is TGTGCCAGCAGTTCCCCGGGGAGCCGCTCTGGGGCCAACGTCCTGACTTTC. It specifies CASSSPGSRSGANVLTF.

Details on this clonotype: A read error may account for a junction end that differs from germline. CDR3 sequence (DNA): TGTGCTAGCAGCTTAGGGATCGGGAGGGCTATCGATGAGCAGTTCTTC. The encoded protein is CASSLGIGRAIDEQFF. The V call is TRBV7-7, the J call TRBJ2-5; 8 nucleotides align to TRBD2. The J call is in doubt because the DNA end fits TRBJ2-1 better. This CDR3 is 16 amino acids long. Looked up from germline, CDR1 is SSHAT and CDR2 is FNYEAQ (reference sequence).

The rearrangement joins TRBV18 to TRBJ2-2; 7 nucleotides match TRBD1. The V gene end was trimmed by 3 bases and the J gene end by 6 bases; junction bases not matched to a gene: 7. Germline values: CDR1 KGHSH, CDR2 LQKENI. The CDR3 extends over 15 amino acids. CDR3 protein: CASSPGQPLAGELFF. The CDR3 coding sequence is TGTGCCAGCTCACCGGGACAGCCATTAGCCGGGGAGCTGTTTTTT. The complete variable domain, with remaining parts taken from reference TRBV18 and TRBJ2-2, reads NAGVMQNPRHLVRRRGQEARLRCSPMKGHSHVYWYRQLPEEGLKFMVYLQKENIIDESGMPKERFSAEFPKEGPSILRIQQVVRGDSAAYFCASSPGQPLAGELFFGEGSRLTVL.

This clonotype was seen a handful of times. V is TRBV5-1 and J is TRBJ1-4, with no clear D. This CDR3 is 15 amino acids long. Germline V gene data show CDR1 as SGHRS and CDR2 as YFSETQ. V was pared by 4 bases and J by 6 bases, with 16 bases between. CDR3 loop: CASSTGWRWDEKLFF. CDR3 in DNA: TGCGCCAGCAGCACCGGGTGGCGGTGGGATGAAAAACTGTTTTTT.

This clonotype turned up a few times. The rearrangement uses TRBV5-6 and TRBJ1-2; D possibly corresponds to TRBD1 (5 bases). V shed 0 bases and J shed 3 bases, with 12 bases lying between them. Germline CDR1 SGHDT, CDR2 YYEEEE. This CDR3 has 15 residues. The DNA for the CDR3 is TGTGCCAGCAGCTTGGGTCCCAGGGACGACTATGGCTACACCTTC. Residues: CASSLGPRDDYGYTF.

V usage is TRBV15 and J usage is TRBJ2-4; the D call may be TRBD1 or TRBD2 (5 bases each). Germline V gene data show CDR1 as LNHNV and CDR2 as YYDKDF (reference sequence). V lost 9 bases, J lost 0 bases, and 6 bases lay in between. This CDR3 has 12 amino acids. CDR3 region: CATRGAKNIQYF. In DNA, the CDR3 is TGTGCCACGAGGGGAGCCAAAAACATTCAGTACTTC.

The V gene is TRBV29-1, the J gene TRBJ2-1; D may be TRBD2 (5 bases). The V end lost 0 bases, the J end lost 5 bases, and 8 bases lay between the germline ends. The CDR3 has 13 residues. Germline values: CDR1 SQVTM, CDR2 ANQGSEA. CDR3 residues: CSVEEPGNNEQFF. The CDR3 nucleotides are TGCAGCGTTGAAGAACCGGGAAACAATGAGCAGTTCTTC.

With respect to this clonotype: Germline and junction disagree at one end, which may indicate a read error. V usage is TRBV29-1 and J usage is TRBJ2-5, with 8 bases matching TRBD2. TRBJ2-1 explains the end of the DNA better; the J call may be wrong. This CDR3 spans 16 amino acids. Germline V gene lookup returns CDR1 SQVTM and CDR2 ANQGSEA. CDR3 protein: CSAEGGSAGGDNEQFF. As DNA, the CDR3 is TGCAGCGCTGAAGGGGGATCGGCGGGGGGAGACAATGAGCAGTTCTTC.

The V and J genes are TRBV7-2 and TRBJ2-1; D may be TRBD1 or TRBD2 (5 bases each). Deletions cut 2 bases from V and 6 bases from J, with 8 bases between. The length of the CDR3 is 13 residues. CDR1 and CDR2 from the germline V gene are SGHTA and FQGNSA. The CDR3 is CASSLPGTNEQFF. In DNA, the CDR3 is TGTGCCAGCAGCTTACCAGGGACCAATGAGCAGTTCTTC.

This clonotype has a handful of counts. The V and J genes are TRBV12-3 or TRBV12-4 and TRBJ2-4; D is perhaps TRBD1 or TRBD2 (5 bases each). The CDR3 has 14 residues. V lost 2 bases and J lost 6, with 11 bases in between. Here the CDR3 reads CASSLFRGINIQYF. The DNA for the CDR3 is TGTGCCAGCAGTTTATTCCGGGGCATAAACATTCAGTACTTC.

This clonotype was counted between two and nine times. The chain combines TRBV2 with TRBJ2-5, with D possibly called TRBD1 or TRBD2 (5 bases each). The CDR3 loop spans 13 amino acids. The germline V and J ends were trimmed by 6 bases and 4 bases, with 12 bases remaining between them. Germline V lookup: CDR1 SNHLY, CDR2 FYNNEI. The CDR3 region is CASSRDGGETQYF. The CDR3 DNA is TGTGCCAGCAGCCGGGACGGCGGAGAGACCCAGTACTTC. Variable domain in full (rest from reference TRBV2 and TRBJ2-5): EPEVTQTPSHQVTQMGQEVILRCVPISNHLYFYWYRQILGQKVEFLVSFYNNEISEKSEIFDDQFSVERPDGSNFTLKIRSTKLEDSAMYFCASSRDGGETQYFGPGTRLLVL.

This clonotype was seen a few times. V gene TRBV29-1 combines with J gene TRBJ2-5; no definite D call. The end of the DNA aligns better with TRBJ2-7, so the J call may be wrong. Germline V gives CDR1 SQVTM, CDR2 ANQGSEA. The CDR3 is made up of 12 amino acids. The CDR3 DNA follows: TGCAGCGTTGAAAGTAGTGGGTACGAGCAGTACTTC. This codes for CSVESSGYEQYF.

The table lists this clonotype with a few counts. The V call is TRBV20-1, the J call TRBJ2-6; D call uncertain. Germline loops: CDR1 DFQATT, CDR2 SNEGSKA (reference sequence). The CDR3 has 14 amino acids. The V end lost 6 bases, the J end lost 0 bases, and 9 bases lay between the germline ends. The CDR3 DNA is TGCAGTGCCACCCCCACCTCTGGGGCCAACGTCCTGACTTTC. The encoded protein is CSATPTSGANVLTF.

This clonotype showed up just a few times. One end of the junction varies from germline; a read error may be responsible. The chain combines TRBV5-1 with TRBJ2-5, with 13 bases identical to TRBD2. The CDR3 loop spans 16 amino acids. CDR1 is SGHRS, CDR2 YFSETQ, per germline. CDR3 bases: TGCGCCAGCAGCAACCGGACTAGCGGGGGTCAAGGGACCCAGTACTTC. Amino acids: CASSNRTSGGQGTQYF.

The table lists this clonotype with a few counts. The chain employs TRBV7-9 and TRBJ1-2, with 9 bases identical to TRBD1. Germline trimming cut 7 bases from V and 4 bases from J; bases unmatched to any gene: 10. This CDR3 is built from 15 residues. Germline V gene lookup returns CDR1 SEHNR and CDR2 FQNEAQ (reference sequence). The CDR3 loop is CASNWGQGLGYGYTF. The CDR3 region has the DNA TGTGCCAGCAACTGGGGACAGGGCCTTGGCTATGGCTACACCTTC.

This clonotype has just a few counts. The CDR3 loop reads CASSPGTSLEYNEQFF. CDR3 bases: TGTGCCAGCAGCCCGGGGACCTCGCTAGAGTACAATGAGCAGTTCTTC. The V and J genes are TRBV5-5 and TRBJ2-1; D tentatively reads TRBD1 or TRBD2 (5 bases each). Per germline, CDR1 SGHKS and CDR2 YYEKEE (reference sequence). The CDR3 runs to 16 residues. Trimming left V 4 bases short and J 4 bases short, with 18 bases between.

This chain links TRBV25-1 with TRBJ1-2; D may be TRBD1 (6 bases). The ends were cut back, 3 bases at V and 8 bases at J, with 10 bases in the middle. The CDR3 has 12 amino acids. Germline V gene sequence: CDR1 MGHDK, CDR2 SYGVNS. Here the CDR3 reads CASSDMGGGYTF. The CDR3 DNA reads TGTGCCAGCAGTGATATGGGGGGCGGCTACACCTTC.

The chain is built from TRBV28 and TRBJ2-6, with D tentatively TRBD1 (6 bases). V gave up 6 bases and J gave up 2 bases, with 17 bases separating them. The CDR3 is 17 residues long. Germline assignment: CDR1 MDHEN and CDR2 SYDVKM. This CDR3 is CASRPDVQGPGANVLTF. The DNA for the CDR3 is TGTGCCAGCAGGCCTGACGTACAGGGCCCTGGGGCCAACGTCCTGACTTTC.

The CDR3 is CASSASDRGPANEKLFF. CDR3 sequence (DNA): TGTGCCAGCAGCGCCTCGGACAGGGGGCCAGCTAATGAAAAACTGTTTTTT. J is TRBJ1-4 and V is TRBV6-2 or TRBV6-3; 11 nucleotides align to TRBD1. Germline assignment: CDR1 MNHEY and CDR2 SVGEGT. The V gene end was trimmed by 6 bases and the J gene end by 3 bases; junction bases not matched to a gene: 9. The CDR3 sequence is 17 residues long.

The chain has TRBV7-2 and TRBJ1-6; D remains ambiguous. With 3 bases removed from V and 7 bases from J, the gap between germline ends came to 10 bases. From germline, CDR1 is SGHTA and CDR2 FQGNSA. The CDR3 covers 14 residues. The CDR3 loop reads CASSFDNGNSPLHF. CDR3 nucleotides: TGTGCCAGCAGCTTTGACAACGGGAATTCACCCCTCCACTTT.

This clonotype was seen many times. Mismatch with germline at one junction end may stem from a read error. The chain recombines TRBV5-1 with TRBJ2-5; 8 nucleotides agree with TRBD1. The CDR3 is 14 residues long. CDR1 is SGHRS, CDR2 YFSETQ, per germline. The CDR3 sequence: CASSFTGGQETQYF. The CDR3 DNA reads TGTGCCAGCAGCTTCACAGGGGGACAAGAGACCCAGTACTTC. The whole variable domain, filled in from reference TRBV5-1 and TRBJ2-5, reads KAGVTQTPRYLIKTRGQQVTLSCSPISGHRSVSWYQQTPGQGLQFLFEYFSETQRNKGNFPGRFSGRQFSNSRSEMNVSTLELGDSALYLCASSFTGGQETQYFGPGTRLLVL.